This is a list of T cell receptor beta chains from one sample in a study of T cells after yellow fever vaccination. TCRdb re-analysed the 5' RACE reads in MiXCR, keeping a single row per CDR3 protein. The table includes approximately 510,000 distinct CDR3 sequences, just over 20% detected once. The sequencing here drew on PBMCs, taken roughly 20 days after the first yellow fever vaccination. The source of these receptors is a man aged 18-30 years who received the YFV17D yellow fever vaccine. CDR3s leave out the opening cysteine and the closing phenylalanine or tryptophan.

TRBJ2-1 TRBV9 ASSVEGRAVLLDEQF
TRBJ2-2 TRBV5-1 ASSRGGQTNTGELF
TRBJ2-2 TRBV5-1 ASSPNTRITGELF
TRBJ2-3 TRBV9 ASSPREGTTDTQY
TRBJ2-1 TRBV5-4 ASSWGLAGWTSEQF
TRBJ2-2 TRBV11-2 ASSFGVRTSGLTANTGELF
TRBJ2-3 TRBV12-3/TRBV12-4 ASSFPRGTRTDTQY
TRBJ2-1 TRBV29-1 SVGDNEQF
TRBJ2-1 TRBV10-3 AIVGASYNEQF
TRBJ2-1 TRBV4-2 ASRGGRYEQF
TRBJ2-3 TRBV10-3 AISLTDTQY
TRBJ1-1 TRBV20-1 SAPGQTRTEAF
TRBJ2-4 TRBV4-2 ASSQDGNIQY
TRBJ2-1 TRBV5-1 ASSLAVRGTSGGLYNEQF
TRBJ2-7 TRBV5-1 ASSSSGTSGPQY
TRBJ2-7 TRBV7-9 ASGTPGTRIHEQY
TRBJ2-5 TRBV7-2 ASSPLGGLETQY
TRBJ2-3 TRBV7-3 ASSFGGGRTDTQY
TRBJ2-4 TRBV20-1 SAETGTLAKNIQY
TRBJ2-7 TRBV5-1 ASSSVTATSEQY
TRBJ2-7 TRBV12-3/TRBV12-4 ASSLGQLGYEQY
TRBJ2-1 TRBV28 ASKPYDSGEEQF
TRBJ2-7 TRBV5-1 ASTWGTGGYEQY
TRBJ2-5 TRBV6-1 SSSSSASYQETQY
TRBJ2-1 TRBV9 ASSFGLAGMNEQF
TRBJ2-5 TRBV9 ASSVAQGGETQY
TRBJ1-1 TRBV7-2 ASSRNQGVTEAF
TRBJ1-2 TRBV7-9 ASSLARLDGYT
TRBJ2-7 TRBV29-1 SVMGQLYEQY
TRBJ1-5 TRBV7-2 ASSFFSDQPQH
TRBJ2-4 TRBV4-1 ASSQRAALSSHENIQY
TRBJ2-5 TRBV3-1 ASSQDARGSKTQY
TRBJ1-6 TRBV7-2 ASRGDRSSYNSPLH
TRBJ2-1 TRBV6-1 ASRVLAGVSYNEQF
TRBJ1-1 TRBV7-8 ASSLRYDATEAF
TRBJ2-1 TRBV7-2 ASSLVPQGLAEQF
TRBJ1-6 TRBV27 ASSFLARGGSPFH
TRBJ1-4 TRBV7-9 ASSSSDSSANEKLF
TRBJ1-2 TRBV13 ASSVTGSHGYT
TRBJ1-1 TRBV25-1 ASSDLGTEAF
TRBJ2-1 TRBV19 ASSKTGRLTYNEQF
TRBJ1-1 TRBV4-3 ASSQDGGGTEAF
TRBJ1-2 TRBV7-2 ASTQMDSNYGYT
TRBJ2-5 TRBV12-3/TRBV12-4 ASALPRRTQY
TRBJ2-3 TRBV7-9 ASSPGTISTDTQY
TRBJ2-1 TRBV5-6 ASSYGLAGANEQF